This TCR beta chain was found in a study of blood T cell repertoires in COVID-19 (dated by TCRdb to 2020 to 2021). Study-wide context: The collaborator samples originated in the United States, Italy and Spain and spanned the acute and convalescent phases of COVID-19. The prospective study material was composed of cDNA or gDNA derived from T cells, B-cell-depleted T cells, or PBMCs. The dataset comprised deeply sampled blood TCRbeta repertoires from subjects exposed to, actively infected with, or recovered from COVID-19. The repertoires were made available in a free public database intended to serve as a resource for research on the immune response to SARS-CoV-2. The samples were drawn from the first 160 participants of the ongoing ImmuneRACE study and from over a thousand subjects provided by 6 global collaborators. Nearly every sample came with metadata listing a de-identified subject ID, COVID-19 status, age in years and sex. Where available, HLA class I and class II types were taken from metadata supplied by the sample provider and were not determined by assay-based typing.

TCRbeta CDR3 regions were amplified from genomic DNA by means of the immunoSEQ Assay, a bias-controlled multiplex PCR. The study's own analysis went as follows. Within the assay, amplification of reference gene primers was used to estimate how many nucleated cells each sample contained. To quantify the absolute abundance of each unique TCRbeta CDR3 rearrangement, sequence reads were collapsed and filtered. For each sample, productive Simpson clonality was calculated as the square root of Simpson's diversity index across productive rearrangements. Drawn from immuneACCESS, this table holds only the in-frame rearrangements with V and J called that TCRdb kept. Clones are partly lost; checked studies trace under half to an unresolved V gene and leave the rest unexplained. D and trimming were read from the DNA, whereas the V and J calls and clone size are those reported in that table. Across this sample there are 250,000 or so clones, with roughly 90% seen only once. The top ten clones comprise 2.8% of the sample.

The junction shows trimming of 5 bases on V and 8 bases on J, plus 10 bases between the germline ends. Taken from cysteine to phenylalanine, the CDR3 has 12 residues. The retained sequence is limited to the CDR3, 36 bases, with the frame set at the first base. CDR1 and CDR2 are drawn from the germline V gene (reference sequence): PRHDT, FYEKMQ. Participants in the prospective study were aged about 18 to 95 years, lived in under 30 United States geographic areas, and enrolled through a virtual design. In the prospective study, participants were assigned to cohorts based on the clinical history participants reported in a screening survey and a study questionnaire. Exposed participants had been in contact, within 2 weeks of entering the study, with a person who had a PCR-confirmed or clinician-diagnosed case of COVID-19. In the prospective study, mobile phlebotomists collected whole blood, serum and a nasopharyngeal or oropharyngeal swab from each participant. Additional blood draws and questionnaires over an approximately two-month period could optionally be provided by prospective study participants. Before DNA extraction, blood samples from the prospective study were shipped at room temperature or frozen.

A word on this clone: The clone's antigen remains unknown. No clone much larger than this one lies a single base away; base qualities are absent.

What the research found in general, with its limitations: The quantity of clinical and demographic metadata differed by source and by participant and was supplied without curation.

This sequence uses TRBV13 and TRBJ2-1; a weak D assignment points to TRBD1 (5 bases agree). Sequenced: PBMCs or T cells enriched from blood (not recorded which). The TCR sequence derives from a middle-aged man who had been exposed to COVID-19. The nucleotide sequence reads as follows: TGTGCCAGCAGCCCCGAAGGGGATGAGCAGTTCTTC. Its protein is CASSPEGDEQFF.